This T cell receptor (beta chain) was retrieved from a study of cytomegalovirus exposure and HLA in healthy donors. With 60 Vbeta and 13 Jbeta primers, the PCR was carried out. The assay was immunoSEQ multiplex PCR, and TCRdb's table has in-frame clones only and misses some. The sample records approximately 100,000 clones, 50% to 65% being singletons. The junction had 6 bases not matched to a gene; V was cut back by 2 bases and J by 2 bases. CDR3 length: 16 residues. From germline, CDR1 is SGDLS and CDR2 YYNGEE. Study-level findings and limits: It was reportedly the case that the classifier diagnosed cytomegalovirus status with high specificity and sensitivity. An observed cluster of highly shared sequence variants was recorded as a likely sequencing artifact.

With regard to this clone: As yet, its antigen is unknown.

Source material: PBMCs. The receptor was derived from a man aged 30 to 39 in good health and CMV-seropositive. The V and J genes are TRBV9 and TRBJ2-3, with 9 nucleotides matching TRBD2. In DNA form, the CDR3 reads TGTGCCAGCAGCGTGGGGGGACTAGCTGTCACAGATACGCAGTATTTT. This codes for CASSVGGLAVTDTQYF.